This T cell receptor (beta chain) was sequenced during a study of human T cells and chemical hapten exposure. Time point in this sample: patch test 2, 6 weeks after DPC sensitization. The treatment was: therapeutic diphenylcyclopropenone sensitization with weekly scalp DPC. V shed 3 bases and J 3 bases; nucleotides not matched to a gene: 14. CDR1 is SGHKS, CDR2 YYEKEE, per germline (reference sequence). This CDR3 spans 18 amino acids. This clonotype was recorded a few times. Its antigen is not known. Study-wide points: Every donor had alopecia, and their immune response may therefore differ from healthy people's.

A single record per CDR3 protein comes from TCRdb applying MiXCR to the RACE reads. This table has under 75,000 distinct CDR3 sequences, about 8.5% appearing once. The specimen was whole blood, collected in connection with sensitization to the hapten diphenylcyclopropenone (DPC). This clonotype was sampled from a woman aged 50 to 60 with alopecia areata. Some clones in this sample may be carry-over from other donors' samples. The chain couples TRBV5-5 to TRBJ1-5; 8 nucleotides match TRBD1. As DNA, the CDR3 is TGTGCCAGCAGCTATCAATGGACCGACAGGGGAAACAATCAGCCCCAGCATTTT. As protein: CASSYQWTDRGNNQPQHF.